Given below is one T cell receptor (beta chain) in context. The antigen it recognizes is unknown. Base qualities were left out, and no much larger clone turns up one base away. This entry is derived from a study of blood T cell repertoires in COVID-19 (dated by TCRdb to the early 2020s). A note on the overall study: The collaborator samples originated in the United States, Italy and Spain and spanned the acute and convalescent phases of COVID-19. The material from the prospective study consisted of cDNA or gDNA derived from T cells, B-cell-depleted T cells, or PBMCs. Subjects who had been exposed to COVID-19, were actively infected with it, or had recovered from it provided the deeply sampled blood TCRbeta repertoires that made up the dataset. The repertoires were released in a freely available public database intended as a resource for research on the immune response to SARS-CoV-2. Samples came from the ongoing ImmuneRACE study (first 160 participants) plus 1,254 subjects from 6 global collaborators. Nearly every sample came with metadata listing a de-identified subject ID, COVID-19 status, age in years and sex. Where available, HLA class I and class II types were obtained from metadata supplied by the sample provider rather than from assay-based typing.

Germline trimming: 0 bases from V, 4 bases from J; junction bases outside gene matches: 8. Its CDR3 holds 16 amino acids, cysteine through phenylalanine. Only the CDR3 portion is preserved as DNA: 48 bases, with reading frame beginning at the first base. The germline V gene specifies LGHNA as CDR1 and YNFKEQ as CDR2. The immunoSEQ Assay, a bias-controlled multiplex PCR, was used to amplify TCRbeta CDR3 regions from genomic DNA. The published analysis was carried out like this. Nucleated cell counts per sample were estimated from amplification of reference gene primers within the assay. To quantify the absolute abundance of each unique TCRbeta CDR3 rearrangement, sequence reads were collapsed and filtered. For each sample, productive Simpson clonality was calculated by taking the square root of Simpson's diversity index across productive rearrangements. Drawn from immuneACCESS, this table holds only the in-frame rearrangements with V and J called that TCRdb kept. Clones are partly lost; checked studies trace under half to an unresolved V gene and leave the rest unexplained. For V, J and clone size, that table is used; D and trimming come from the DNA. The sample includes around 700,000 clones, with more than 80% observed a single time. Of the sample, 0.2% to 0.3% falls within the top ten clones.

The collaborating institutions used their own protocols to collect whole blood in K2EDTA tubes. For TCRbeta analysis, collaborator samples were shipped as frozen whole blood, as isolated PBMCs, or as DNA extracted from either sample type. Study-level results and caveats: Clinical and demographic metadata were provided uncurated, with the amount varying by source and participant.

The chain was built from TRBV4-2 and TRBJ1-1, and 7 junctional nucleotides match TRBD1. The receptor comes from a woman aged 18 to 35 with acute or convalescent COVID-19. Specimen: peripheral blood. The sequence in DNA is TGTGCCAGCAGCCAAGAGGCGTCCAGGGGGTTCACTGAAGCTTTCTTT. Translated, this is CASSQEASRGFTEAFF.